The clone carrying this T cell receptor beta chain was seen once. Antigen unknown. Little can be read into the size of this beta chain, an off-target read in a library designed for alpha chains. Documented time point: sample taken at primary tumor resection. Tumor, nontumor lung or frozen PBMC supplied whole RNA that was sequenced unsorted. The sample is drawn from a study of spatial heterogeneity in lung cancer. Findings and limits, study-wide: Counts of expanded alpha and beta TCRs within tumors tracked the tumor nonsynonymous mutation count.

MiXCR was run by TCRdb on the 5' RACE reads, yielding one entry per CDR3 protein. The sample carries about 8,400 distinct CDR3 sequences, around 8% recorded once. Looked up from germline, CDR1 is SGDLS and CDR2 is YYNGEE. This CDR3 region has 14 residues. Losses at the gene ends were 4 bases for V and 2 bases for J; bases not matched to a gene: 6. The starting material was lung tumor tissue, obtained at surgery. V is TRBV9 and J is TRBJ2-7, with 7 nucleotides matching TRBD1. The sequence came from a male donor with early-stage non-small cell lung cancer. The CDR3 here is CASSPRQGAYEQYF. CDR3 DNA sequence: TGTGCCAGCAGCCCACGTCAGGGGGCCTACGAGCAGTACTTC.